The 20 T cell receptor beta chains below come from one sample, sequenced in a study of T cell clusters in autoimmune cytopenias. TRB was amplified from approximately 250 ng of peripheral blood genomic DNA per sample. TRB rearrangements were amplified by touch-down multiplex PCR with mixed TRB-A/B primers. One entry per CDR3 protein, without DNA, is what TCRdb gives after re-calling the multiplex PCR reads. The ten top clones account for approximately 16%, within a sample of a few thousand distinct CDR3 sequences. Sequencing was done on a sample of peripheral blood. These receptors all stem from a human donor with an autoimmune cytopenia or autoimmune hepatitis (not recorded which).

Judged by frequency, this clonotype is medium-sized. V gene TRBV27 combines with J gene TRBJ1-1; the TCRdb D gene call, TRBD1, has no DNA to confirm it. Germline CDR1 MNHEY, CDR2 SMNVEV (reference sequence). The CDR3 length is 15 residues. The CDR3 protein is CASRHPTGSPAEAFF.

The V gene is TRBV27, the J gene TRBJ2-3; TCRdb returns TRBD1, unconfirmable since there is no DNA. Germline CDR1 reads MNHEY; CDR2 reads SMNVEV (reference sequence). The CDR3 covers 16 residues. CDR3 protein: CASSSSGGRSTDTQYF.

The CDR3 loop reads CASSPKTGGRTDTQYF. The chain recombines TRBV14 with TRBJ2-3; TCRdb proposes TRBD1, but this gene call is untestable without DNA. Germline V gene data show CDR1 as SGHDN and CDR2 as FVKESK. The CDR3 is made up of 16 amino acids. Full variable domain (missing parts from reference TRBV14 and TRBJ2-3): EAGVTQFPSHSVIEKGQTVTLRCDPISGHDNLYWYRRVMGKEIKFLLHFVKESKQDESGMPNNRFLAERTGGTYSTLKVQPAELEDSGVYFCASSPKTGGRTDTQYFGPGTRLTVL.

The rearrangement joins TRBV14 to TRBJ2-1; as DNA is missing, the TRBD2 call by TCRdb cannot be tested. This CDR3 has 16 residues. Germline CDR1 is SGHDN and CDR2 is FVKESK. CDR3 region: CASSQEGLAQYNEQFF.

This clonotype shows up as medium-sized by frequency. V and J are TRBV12-3 or TRBV12-4 and TRBJ1-3; the TCRdb call, TRBD1, lacks DNA for checking. The CDR3 is 15 amino acids. The CDR3 is CASSPTGVAGNTIYF.

This clonotype ranks as medium-sized in terms of frequency. V and J are TRBV27 and TRBJ1-5; TCRdb picks TRBD1, but there is no DNA to check that call. CDR1 is MNHEY and CDR2 is SMNVEV in the germline V gene (reference sequence). The CDR3 totals 15 residues. CDR3 loop: CASRLSGGTGQPQHF.

This clonotype is deemed medium-sized by its frequency. The rearrangement joins TRBV29-1 to TRBJ2-5; TCRdb calls TRBD1, which cannot be checked without DNA. Germline assignment: CDR1 SQVTM and CDR2 ANQGSEA. The CDR3 contains 13 residues. CDR3 in amino acids: CSLGGGTQETQYF.

Its frequency marks this clonotype as medium-sized. The rearrangement links TRBV7-9 to TRBJ1-6. Germline V gives CDR1 SEHNR, CDR2 FQNEAQ (reference sequence). The CDR3 spans 13 residues. The CDR3 sequence is CASSSATESTLHF.

Judged by frequency, this clonotype is medium-sized. The chain uses TRBV19 and TRBJ1-4; the D gene TCRdb calls, TRBD1, cannot be checked with no DNA. CDR3 length equals 12 residues. Per the germline V gene, CDR1 is LNHDA and CDR2 is SQIVND (reference sequence). The CDR3: CASRGGDEKLFF. Variable domain in full (rest from reference TRBV19 and TRBJ1-4): DGGITQSPKYLFRKEGQNVTLSCEQNLNHDAMYWYRQDPGQGLRLIYYSQIVNDFQKGDIAEGYSVSREKKESFPLTVTSAQKNPTAFYLCASRGGDEKLFFGSGTQLSVL.

This clonotype is deemed medium-sized (0.01 to 0.1%) by its frequency. The chain recombines TRBV5-4 with TRBJ1-2; TCRdb names TRBD1, which stays unverified in the absence of DNA. The CDR3 covers 12 residues. Per the germline V gene, CDR1 is SGHNT and CDR2 is YYREEE (reference sequence). CDR3: CASSEGRYGYTF. Using reference TRBV5-4 and TRBJ1-2 for the parts outside the CDR3, the full variable domain is ETGVTQSPTHLIKTRGQQVTLRCSSQSGHNTVSWYQQALGQGPQFIFQYYREEENGRGNFPPRFSGLQFPNYSSELNVNALELDDSALYLCASSEGRYGYTFGSGTRLTVV.

The chain joins TRBV28 to TRBJ2-3; the TRBD2 assignment by TCRdb is unverifiable without DNA. This CDR3 region has 17 residues. In germline, CDR1 is MDHEN, CDR2 SYDVKM. The CDR3 here is CASSLDGGRGFTDTQYF.

The chain is built from TRBV10-1 and TRBJ1-3; TCRdb's D call of TRBD1 is untestable without DNA. The CDR3 contains 14 residues. Germline CDR1 reads WNHNN; CDR2 reads SYGVQD (reference sequence). This CDR3 is CASSPGQAGKTIYF.

V and J are TRBV5-1 and TRBJ2-1; the TRBD2 assignment by TCRdb is unverifiable without DNA. The CDR3 spans 15 residues. Looked up from germline, CDR1 is SGHRS and CDR2 is YFSETQ. Here the CDR3 reads CASSFGRIRDNEQFF.

In terms of frequency, this clonotype is medium-sized. This chain connects TRBV20-1 to TRBJ2-5; TCRdb's D gene call, TRBD2, goes unchecked for lack of DNA. The CDR3 consists of 12 residues. Germline loops: CDR1 DFQATT, CDR2 SNEGSKA (reference sequence). This chain's CDR3 is CSALAGQETQYF.

Measured by frequency, this clonotype is medium-sized (0.01 to 0.1%). The CDR3 is CSVDGEGEGGDYGYTF. This sequence joins TRBV29-1 and TRBJ1-2. Per the germline V gene, CDR1 is SQVTM and CDR2 is ANQGSEA. The CDR3 is 16 amino acids. Filled out from reference TRBV29-1 and TRBJ1-2, the complete variable domain reads SAVISQKPSRDICQRGTSLTIQCQVDSQVTMMFWYRQQPGQSLTLIATANQGSEATYESGFVIDKFPISRPNLTFSTLTVSNMSPEDSSIYLCSVDGEGEGGDYGYTFGSGTRLTVV.

The chain employs TRBV6-6 and TRBJ2-3; no DNA is available, so the TRBD1 call from TCRdb remains unchecked. The germline gives CDR1 MNHNY, CDR2 SVGAGI (reference sequence). The CDR3 has 16 amino acids. The CDR3: CASSYGVGVTTDTQYF.

By frequency, this clonotype registers medium-sized. V is TRBV6-5 and J is TRBJ1-5. Germline lookup yields CDR1 MNHEY and CDR2 SVGAGI. The CDR3 has 14 residues. The CDR3 loop reads CASSYNGENQPQHF.

Judged by frequency, this clonotype is medium-sized (0.01 to 0.1%). This rearrangement joins TRBV5-4 to TRBJ2-3. Per the germline V gene, CDR1 is SGHNT and CDR2 is YYREEE (reference sequence). CDR3 length: 16 amino acids. Here the CDR3 reads CASSVGLAGSTDTQYF.

By frequency, this clonotype is medium-sized. The chain combines TRBV13 with TRBJ2-5; TCRdb designates TRBD1, a call that cannot be tested without DNA. This CDR3 is built from 14 residues. Germline CDR1 reads PRHDT; CDR2 reads FYEKMQ (reference sequence). The CDR3: CASSKQGAGETQYF.

V is TRBV10-3 and J is TRBJ1-4. Germline V gene sequence: CDR1 ENHRY, CDR2 SYGVKD. The CDR3 spans 14 residues. The CDR3 is CAISESGQEKKLFF.